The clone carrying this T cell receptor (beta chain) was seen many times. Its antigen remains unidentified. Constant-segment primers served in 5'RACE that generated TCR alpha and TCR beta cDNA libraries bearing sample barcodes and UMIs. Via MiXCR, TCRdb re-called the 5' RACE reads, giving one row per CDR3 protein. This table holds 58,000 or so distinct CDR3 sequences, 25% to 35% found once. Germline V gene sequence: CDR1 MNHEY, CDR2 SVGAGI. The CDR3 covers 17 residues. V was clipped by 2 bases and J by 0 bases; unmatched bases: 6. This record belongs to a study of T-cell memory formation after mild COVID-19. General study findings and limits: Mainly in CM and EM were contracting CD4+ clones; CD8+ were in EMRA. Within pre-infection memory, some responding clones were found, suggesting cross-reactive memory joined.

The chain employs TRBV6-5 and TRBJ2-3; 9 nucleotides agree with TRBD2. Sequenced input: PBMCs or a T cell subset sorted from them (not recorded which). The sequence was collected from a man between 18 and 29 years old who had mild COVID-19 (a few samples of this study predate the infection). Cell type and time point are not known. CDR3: CASSYPNSGGSTDTQYF. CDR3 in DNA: TGTGCCAGCAGTTACCCTAATAGCGGGGGAAGCACAGATACGCAGTATTTT.